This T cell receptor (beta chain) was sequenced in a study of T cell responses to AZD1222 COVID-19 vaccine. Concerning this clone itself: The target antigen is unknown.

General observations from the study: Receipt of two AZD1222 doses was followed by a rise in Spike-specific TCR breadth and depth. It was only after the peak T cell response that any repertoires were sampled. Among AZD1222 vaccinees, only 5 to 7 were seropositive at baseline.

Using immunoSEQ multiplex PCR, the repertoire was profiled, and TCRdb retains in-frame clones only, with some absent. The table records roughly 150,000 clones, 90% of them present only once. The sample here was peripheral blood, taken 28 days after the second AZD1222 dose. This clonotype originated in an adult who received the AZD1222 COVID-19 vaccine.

The CDR3 here is CASSSTNYEQYF. DNA of the CDR3: TGTGCCAGCAGTTCAACCAACTACGAGCAGTACTTC. V usage is TRBV12-3 or TRBV12-4 and J usage is TRBJ2-7; D gene unclear. Trimming took off 4 bases at V and 3 bases at J, with 7 bases between the two ends. This CDR3 has 12 amino acids.